The sequence of this T cell receptor (beta chain) was determined in a study of T cells after yellow fever vaccination. A remark on this clonotype: Its target is unknown.

Regarding the study as a whole: FACS-sorted repertoires could harbor abundant contaminating bulk-population clonotypes. The secondary response was weaker but peaked faster, day 5 versus 15.

Germline V CDR1 and CDR2: MNHEY, SMNVEV (reference sequence). V shed 4 bases and J shed 2 bases, with 4 bases lying between them. The CDR3 is 12 amino acids. TCRdb passed the 5' RACE reads through MiXCR, listing each CDR3 protein once. The sample has approximately 250,000 distinct CDR3 sequences; 6.5% to 7.5% are singletons. The receptor was isolated from a man in his thirties or forties who received the YFV17D yellow fever vaccine. The rearrangement links TRBV27 to TRBJ2-3; D gene uncertain. The sequencing here drew on CD4+ T cells sorted from PBMCs, taken on the day of the yellow fever booster vaccination. CDR3 in amino acids: CASSSNTDTQYF. CDR3 coding DNA: TGTGCCAGCAGTTCGAACACAGATACGCAGTATTTT.